Listed below are T cell receptor beta chains from one sample, sequenced in a study of CD4 and CD8 cells across lung adenocarcinoma regions. TCRdb itself ran the PCR reads through MiXCR, one entry per CDR3 protein. This sample yields approximately 25,000 distinct CDR3 sequences, of which about half are seen a single time; 40% to 50% belongs to the top ten. The sequencing input was CD8+ T cells from the center of a lung tumor. The receptors come from a male donor with lung adenocarcinoma. The CD4 and CD8 labels of this study may be unreliable. Each CDR3 is given with its conserved first and last residue. A D gene is named only where the DNA matches it firmly. Clone size is not always given. Where it is, it says once, few, many or a class for expanded clones.

TGTGCCAGCACCCCGGACAGGGTTTCGAACATTCAGTACTTC | CASTPDRVSNIQYF | TRBJ2-4 | TRBD1 | TRBV6-1 | once
TGTGCGGGCCGCGGGGCTTATGCGGGAGAGACGCAGTATTTT | CAGRGAYAGETQYF | TRBJ2-3 | TRBD2 | TRBV7-6 | -
TGTGCCAGCAGTCCCCGAACCGAAGGTGTAGCCATAGGTCGTCCAAAGATTCAGTACTTC | CASSPRTEGVAIGRPKIQYF | TRBJ2-4 | - | TRBV27 | -
TGTGCGGGCAGGGGGGTTCGGGGTCACAACATCCAGTACTTC | CAGRGVRGHNIQYF | TRBJ2-4 | - | TRBV27 | -
TGTGGCGGCGCTCAGGGCCGTAACCCAGATACCCAGTATTTT | CGGAQGRNPDTQYF | TRBJ2-3 | - | TRBV6-1 | -
TGTGCCAGCAAGTTGGACCACTCCTACAATGAGCAGTTCTTC | CASKLDHSYNEQFF | TRBJ2-1 | - | TRBV6-5 | few
TGTGCCAGCAGTTTGACCCCAGGGGTCCACGAGCAGTTCTTC | CASSLTPGVHEQFF | TRBJ2-1 | - | TRBV27 | many
TGTGCCAGCAGCCTTAGCGGAGGTACCCAAGAGACCCAGTACTTC | CASSLSGGTQETQYF | TRBJ2-5 | - | TRBV4-2 | many
TGTGCCAGCAGTGAAGCGCTCGCCGGGGGGCTCGCCGGCCGAGCCAAAAACACCCAGTACTTC | CASSEALAGGLAGRAKNTQYF | TRBJ2-4 | - | TRBV6-1 | -
TGTGCCAGCAATGGGCTGGCCAAAAACATTCAGTACTTC | CASNGLAKNIQYF | TRBJ2-4 | - | TRBV6-1 | many
TGTGCCAGCAGCTTATGGGGACTAGAGACCCAGTACTTC | CASSLWGLETQYF | TRBJ2-5 | - | TRBV11-2 | -
TGCCCCAGCAGGGGGCGGGGGGCCAAAGACACTCAGTATTTC | CPSRGRGAKDTQYF | TRBJ2-4 | - | TRBV6-8 | -
TGTGCCAGCAGTGAAACGTGGACTAGGGGGACAAATGCGCAGTATTTT | CASSETWTRGTNAQYF | TRBJ2-3 | - | TRBV6-1 | -
TGTGCCAGCAGTGAAGCGGAGACCCAGTACTTC | CASSEAETQYF | TRBJ2-5 | - | TRBV6-1 | many
TGTGCCTTTTACCGGGACAGGGGCGAGCAGTACTTC | CAFYRDRGEQYF | TRBJ2-7 | TRBD1 | TRBV30 | many
TGTGCCAGCAGCGTAGGAGTACCGACCTACAATGAGCAGTTCTTC | CASSVGVPTYNEQFF | TRBJ2-1 | - | TRBV9 | few
TGTGCCAGCAGCCAAGAATACGGGGTTTTCACAGGCTACACCTTC | CASSQEYGVFTGYTF | TRBJ1-2 | - | TRBV3-1 | -
TGTGCCATCAGTGAAGGGGGACAAGGGGATTTT | CAISEGGQGDF | TRBJ2-3 | - | TRBV10-3 | many
TGTGCCAGCAGTAACCCGCAGGGGGCAAGGACTGAAGCTTTCTTT | CASSNPQGARTEAFF | TRBJ1-1 | TRBD1 | TRBV6-5 | -
TGTGCCAGCAGTTTCCAAGCCTCTGAGCAGTTCTTC | CASSFQASEQFF | TRBJ2-1 | - | TRBV27 | once
TGTGCCAGCAGTTACTCCTGGGGGGGAAAACAGCCCCAGCATTTT | CASSYSWGGKQPQHF | TRBJ1-5 | - | TRBV6-5 | -
TGCGCCAGCGGCTTAGCGGGAATGGTCGGGGAGCTGTTTTTT | CASGLAGMVGELFF | TRBJ2-2 | TRBD2 | TRBV10-2 | many
TGCGCCAGCAGCTCGCAGCCATACAATGAGCAGTTCTTC | CASSSQPYNEQFF | TRBJ2-1 | - | TRBV10-1 | many
TGTGCCAGCGGCCAGGGGGTGTGGGCCAAAAACATTCAGTACTTC | CASGQGVWAKNIQYF | TRBJ2-4 | TRBD1 | TRBV3-1 | -
TGTGCCAGCAGGTTACAGGCGAGCTCCTACAATGAGCAGTTCTTC | CASRLQASSYNEQFF | TRBJ2-1 | - | TRBV11-2 | medium-sized
TGTGCCAGCAGCCCGGGACTCTACAATGAGCAGTTCTTC | CASSPGLYNEQFF | TRBJ2-1 | - | TRBV6-1 | many
TGTGCCAGCAGTGAAGTTCCAGGGGGGGGACAAGAGACCCAGTACTTC | CASSEVPGGGQETQYF | TRBJ2-5 | - | TRBV6-1 | -